This TCR beta chain was captured in a study of shared clonotypes between healthy human individuals. Study overall: The donors, a couple of women and three men, were aged 18 to 49.

The assay used deep level. Splitting of each subset's genomic DNA was done evenly across several immunoSEQ plates. Original data processing: Junction-only immunoSEQ sequences carried no quality scores, so filtering differed. Produced via immunoSEQ multiplex PCR; TCRdb's table is partial and in-frame only. The DNA gave D and trimming, while V, J and clone size come from that table. Of fewer than 600,000 clones listed, roughly three quarters are singletons. CDR1 is MDHEN, CDR2 SYDVKM, per germline. The CDR3 covers 15 residues. The V gene lost 4 bases and the J gene lost 0 bases, with 13 bases spanning the gap.

Sequencing was carried out using PBMCs. The rearrangement links TRBV28 to TRBJ2-7; tentatively, D is TRBD1 or TRBD2 (5 bases each). This TCR came from a woman aged 40 to 55 in good health. Some clones in this sample may be carry-over from other donors' samples. This CDR3 is CASSYIRDPSYEQYF. The CDR3 bases are TGTGCCAGCAGTTACATCCGGGACCCCTCCTACGAGCAGTACTTC.